The clone carrying this TCR beta chain was seen more than once but under ten times. Genomic DNA served as template for TCR beta VDJ and CDR3 profiling. TCRdb ran MiXCR on the reads and lists one entry per CDR3 protein. Of under 350,000 distinct CDR3 sequences detected, around three fifths appear once; the ten largest clones hold less than 10%. CDR3 length equals 14 residues. Germline assignment: CDR1 DFQATT and CDR2 SNEGSKA (reference sequence). V shed 4 bases, J shed 5 bases, and the junction held 11 bases outside the gene matches. The record originates from a study of CD8+CD57+ T cells in acquired aplastic anemia.

This receptor was taken from a human donor with severe aplastic anemia or a healthy control (not recorded which). Material for sequencing was sorted CD4+, CD8+, or CD8+CD57+ T cells (not recorded which) from PBMCs. This chain uses TRBV20-1 with TRBJ2-7, with 7 bases that match TRBD2. The CDR3 spells CSANGAGDRNEQYF. CDR3 bases: TGCAGTGCTAATGGCGCGGGGGACCGAAACGAGCAGTACTTC.